These 30 T cell receptor beta chains were all obtained from the same sample, sequenced in a study of T cells after yellow fever vaccination. TCRdb itself ran the 5' RACE reads through MiXCR, one entry per CDR3 protein. Of around 610,000 distinct CDR3 sequences in the sample, roughly 13% are singletons; the top ten hold around 15%. Sequenced here: PBMCs, sampled on the day of the yellow fever booster vaccination. The receptors come from a man aged 25 to 40 who received the YFV17D yellow fever vaccine.

A few counts support this clonotype. The chain employs TRBV28 and TRBJ2-7, with a weak D call TRBD2 (5 bases). CDR3 length: 15 residues. Germline V lookup: CDR1 MDHEN, CDR2 SYDVKM. Trimming stripped 4 bases from V and 4 bases from J, with 17 bases between. CDR3 in amino acids: CASSSLTRKYYEQYF. CDR3 nucleotides: TGTGCCAGCAGTTCTCTCACTAGGAAGTATTACGAGCAGTACTTC.

This clonotype was observed a handful of times. The rearrangement joins TRBV10-3 to TRBJ2-3; 8 nucleotides align to TRBD2. Germline V lookup: CDR1 ENHRY, CDR2 SYGVKD. The CDR3 runs to 15 residues. Trimming took 6 bases from V and 1 from J; bases not matched to a gene: 6. The CDR3 DNA is TGTGCCATCAGCGCAACTAGCGGTGGCACAGATACGCAGTATTTT. Its protein product is CAISATSGGTDTQYF.

The V call is TRBV18, the J call TRBJ2-7; D uncertain. CDR1 and CDR2 (germline): KGHSH, LQKENI. The CDR3 is 14 residues long. V was clipped by 5 bases and J by 2 bases, with 13 bases between them. The chain's CDR3 is CASSSPRAPYEQYF. DNA for the CDR3: TGTGCCAGCTCATCCCCCCGGGCCCCCTACGAGCAGTACTTC.

This clonotype showed up just a few times. The chain recombines TRBV6-2 or TRBV6-3 with TRBJ2-4; TRBD1 might be the D (6 bases). There are 14 residues in the CDR3. Germline V gene data show CDR1 as MNHEY and CDR2 as SVGEGT. Trimming removed 0 bases from V and 4 bases from J, with 7 bases in between. This CDR3 reads CASSYSQGKNIQYF. The CDR3 coding sequence is TGTGCCAGCAGTTACTCCCAGGGGAAAAACATTCAGTACTTC.

The genes are TRBV9 and TRBJ2-1; 8 nucleotides agree with TRBD2. The V gene's germline CDR1 is SGDLS and CDR2 YYNGEE. J was trimmed by 8 bases and V by 5 bases; bases with no gene match: 9. The CDR3 consists of 14 residues. CDR3 coding DNA: TGTGCCAGCAGTGAACCGGGAGGGGAACATGAGCAGTTCTTC. Its protein product is CASSEPGGEHEQFF.

There are a few counts of this clonotype. The chain carries TRBV29-1 and TRBJ2-1; 8 bases agree with TRBD2. Germline assignment: CDR1 SQVTM and CDR2 ANQGSEA. The CDR3 consists of 16 residues. The V segment lost 4 bases and the J segment 4 bases; nucleotides outside the gene matches: 12. The CDR3 region is CSVGQRSGRKYNEQFF. In DNA form, the CDR3 reads TGCAGCGTTGGGCAGAGGAGCGGGAGAAAGTACAATGAGCAGTTCTTC.

The chain is built from TRBV5-4 and TRBJ1-4, with 9 positions matching TRBD1. Looked up from germline, CDR1 is SGHNT and CDR2 is YYREEE (reference sequence). The V and J ends lost 5 bases and 5 bases, in that order; junction bases with no gene match: 7. The CDR3 runs to 15 residues. The chain's CDR3 is CASRIRDRENEKLFF. Written as DNA, the CDR3 is TGTGCCAGCAGAATCCGGGACAGGGAGAATGAAAAACTGTTTTTT.

CDR3 loop: CASSFERTGAQYF. Here the CDR3 DNA reads TGTGCCAGCAGCTTTGAGCGAACCGGAGCCCAGTACTTC. This chain uses TRBV7-7 with TRBJ2-5; D is undetermined. In germline, CDR1 is SSHAT, CDR2 FNYEAQ (reference sequence). Trimming stripped 3 bases from V and 9 bases from J, with 14 bases between. The CDR3 runs 13 residues. Filled out from reference TRBV7-7 and TRBJ2-5, the complete variable domain reads GAGVSQSPRYKVTKRGQDVTLRCDPISSHATLYWYQQALGQGPEFLTYFNYEAQPDKSGLPSDRFSAERPEGSISTLTIQRTEQRDSAMYRCASSFERTGAQYFGPGTRLLVL.

This clonotype came up a few times. The chain recombines TRBV20-1 with TRBJ2-2; D unclear. This CDR3 is built from 14 residues. Germline V lookup: CDR1 DFQATT, CDR2 SNEGSKA (reference sequence). Trimming shortened V by 2 bases and J by 6 bases, and 13 bases separated the two germline ends. The CDR3 protein is CSARTNKGSGELFF. In DNA form, the CDR3 reads TGCAGTGCTAGAACCAATAAGGGTTCCGGGGAGCTGTTTTTT.

The gene calls are TRBV6-2 or TRBV6-3 and TRBJ2-3; D not resolved. Germline CDR1 and CDR2: MNHEY and SVGEGT. The length of the CDR3 is 14 residues. Trimming removed 6 bases from V and 5 bases from J, with 15 bases in between. The CDR3 DNA reads TGTGCCAGCAGCCTCCTTACGGGTGGAGATACGCAGTATTTT. Its protein product is CASSLLTGGDTQYF.

V and J are TRBV9 and TRBJ1-4; D gene uncertain. V was pared by 0 bases and J by 6 bases, with 9 bases between. Germline V gives CDR1 SGDLS, CDR2 YYNGEE. This CDR3 is built from 14 residues. CDR3 DNA: TGTGCCAGCAGCGTAGAGGACGGATATGAAAAACTGTTTTTT. It translates to CASSVEDGYEKLFF.

This clonotype was seen more than once but under ten times. This chain links TRBV12-3 or TRBV12-4 with TRBJ2-1; TRBD1 agrees at 8 bases. V gave up 2 bases and J gave up 6 bases; unmatched junction bases: 6. The length of the CDR3 is 15 residues. The CDR3 loop reads CASSLPDRVGNEQFF. In DNA, the CDR3 is TGTGCCAGCAGTTTACCGGACAGGGTCGGCAATGAGCAGTTCTTC.

This clonotype has a handful of counts. The genes are TRBV7-9 and TRBJ2-3; D ambiguous. Trimming stripped 3 bases from V and 6 bases from J, with 10 bases between. The CDR3 loop spans 13 amino acids. Per germline, CDR1 SEHNR and CDR2 FQNEAQ (reference sequence). This CDR3 reads CASSFFGDDTQYF. For the CDR3, the DNA is TGTGCCAGCAGCTTCTTCGGTGACGATACGCAGTATTTT. The variable domain in full, with the rest retrieved from reference TRBV7-9 and TRBJ2-3, is DTGVSQNPRHKITKRGQNVTFRCDPISEHNRLYWYRQTLGQGPEFLTYFQNEAQLEKSRLLSDRFSAERPKGSFSTLEIQRTEQGDSAMYLCASSFFGDDTQYFGPGTRLTVL.

This clonotype was counted many times. DNA for the CDR3: TGTGCCAGCAGCTCCTTGGGTGGTCCCTCCTACGAGCAGTACTTC. Protein product: CASSSLGGPSYEQYF. The rearrangement uses TRBV12-3 or TRBV12-4 and TRBJ2-7; D not certain. V gave up 6 bases and J gave up 0 bases, with 15 bases separating them. The CDR3 is 15 residues long.

This clonotype has a handful of counts. The chain carries TRBV5-6 and TRBJ2-5; weak D call: TRBD2 (5 bases). Trimming pared 3 bases from V and 2 bases from J, leaving 17 bases between. Germline CDR1 SGHDT, CDR2 YYEEEE. This CDR3 contains 16 residues. CDR3 bases: TGTGCCAGCAGCTCTTTGACTATCCAACTACAAGAGACCCAGTACTTC. This codes for CASSSLTIQLQETQYF.

This clonotype was recorded a few times. The chain uses TRBV11-2 and TRBJ2-3; 7 positions match TRBD2. The CDR3 length is 18 residues. CDR1 is SGHAT, CDR2 FQNNGV, per germline. Trimming took 2 bases from V and 0 from J; bases not matched to a gene: 11. The CDR3 spells CASSLTPVGSGSTDTQYF. CDR3 DNA sequence: TGTGCCAGCAGCTTAACCCCAGTCGGTAGCGGGAGCACAGATACGCAGTATTTT. The whole variable domain, filled in from reference TRBV11-2 and TRBJ2-3, reads EAGVAQSPRYKIIEKRQSVAFWCNPISGHATLYWYQQILGQGPKLLIQFQNNGVVDDSQLPKDRFSAERLKGVDSTLKIQPAKLEDSAVYLCASSLTPVGSGSTDTQYFGPGTRLTVL.

This clonotype has more than one count but fewer than ten. The chain has TRBV7-3 and TRBJ2-2, with TRBD2 identical over 11 bases. Per the germline V gene, CDR1 is SGHTA and CDR2 is FQGTGA. The length of the CDR3 is 17 residues. The J segment lost 6 bases and the V segment lost 0 bases, leaving 6 bases of the junction unmatched. DNA for the CDR3: TGTGCCAGCAGCTTAACGTCACTAGCGGGAGCTGCCGGGGAGCTGTTTTTT. It encodes CASSLTSLAGAAGELFF.

The rearrangement joins TRBV5-6 to TRBJ1-2; a possible D gene is TRBD1 (5 bases). Germline assignment: CDR1 SGHDT and CDR2 YYEEEE. The length of the CDR3 is 12 residues. The V gene lost 6 bases and the J gene lost 3 bases, with 9 bases spanning the gap. CDR3 sequence: CASTRDYYGYTF. CDR3 coding DNA: TGTGCCAGCACACGGGACTACTATGGCTACACCTTC.

In its sample, this clonotype was seen a few times. The chain is built from TRBV12-3 or TRBV12-4 and TRBJ2-5; the match to TRBD1 covers 11 bases. The CDR3 runs to 18 residues. Trimming at V came to 5 bases and at J to 5 bases, leaving 16 bases not matched to a gene. The CDR3 region is CASSTRIIGTGGMETQYF. The CDR3 nucleotides are TGTGCCAGCAGTACCCGGATAATCGGGACAGGGGGAATGGAGACCCAGTACTTC.

The table lists this clonotype with a few counts. The chain couples TRBV10-3 to TRBJ2-7; unclear D gene. Trimming removed 8 bases at V and 4 bases at J, with 18 bases between. CDR3 length: 14 amino acids. Germline V gene data show CDR1 as ENHRY and CDR2 as SYGVKD. CDR3 in DNA: TGTGCCATCTGTGCCTTGCGTGTCTTATACGAGCAGTACTTC. Encoded protein: CAICALRVLYEQYF.

There are a few counts of this clonotype. CDR3 sequence (DNA): TGTGCCAGCAGACCGGGGTCGGCGAACACTGAAGCTTTCTTT. Its protein product is CASRPGSANTEAFF. The J gene is TRBJ1-1, the V gene TRBV6-1; D is unclear. Per germline, CDR1 MNHNS and CDR2 SASEGT. The CDR3 consists of 14 residues. The ends were cut back, 6 bases at V and 1 base at J, with 12 bases in the middle.

This rearrangement joins TRBV12-3 or TRBV12-4 to TRBJ1-4; TRBD1 matches 7 bases. This CDR3 is 15 amino acids long. The J segment lost 7 bases and the V segment lost 3 bases, leaving 8 bases of the junction unmatched. The CDR3 region is CASSLQGGLGEKLFF. DNA for the CDR3: TGTGCCAGCAGTTTGCAGGGGGGATTGGGTGAAAAACTGTTTTTT.

The genes are TRBV12-3 or TRBV12-4 and TRBJ2-1, with D possibly being TRBD1 or TRBD2 (5 bases each). Trimming left V 3 bases short and J 2 bases short, with 11 bases between. This CDR3 region has 15 residues. The DNA for the CDR3 is TGTGCCAGCAGTTTGGGGGAAGGGGCCTACAATGAGCAGTTCTTC. It translates to CASSLGEGAYNEQFF.

The rearrangement links TRBV30 to TRBJ2-1; no reliable D call. V was clipped by 8 bases and J by 2 bases, with 10 bases between them. Per the germline V gene, CDR1 is GTSNPN and CDR2 is SVGIG (reference sequence). The CDR3 consists of 12 residues. CDR3 residues: CALLAPYNEQFF. CDR3 bases: TGTGCCCTCTTGGCCCCCTACAATGAGCAGTTCTTC.

The chain recombines TRBV9 with TRBJ2-3; D uncertain. V was trimmed by 2 bases and J by 1 base, leaving 20 bases between them. This CDR3 is 18 amino acids long. The V gene's germline CDR1 is SGDLS and CDR2 YYNGEE. CDR3 sequence (DNA): TGTGCCAGCAGCGTTAGTCTTGGCGCCAGTCTTGGCACAGATACGCAGTATTTT. Residues: CASSVSLGASLGTDTQYF.

This clonotype was found many times. The chain is built from TRBV4-3 and TRBJ2-1; TRBD2 aligns across 12 bases. V shed 4 bases and J 5 bases; nucleotides not matched to a gene: 3. The germline V gene encodes CDR1 LGHNA and CDR2 YSLEER. The CDR3 sequence is 15 residues long. Written as DNA, the CDR3 is TGCGCCAGCAGCCGACTAGCGGGAGTAAACAATGAGCAGTTCTTC. Translating it yields CASSRLAGVNNEQFF.

CDR3 in DNA: TGTGCCAGCAGCTTCGCTAGCGGGAGGATTGGAGATACGCAGTATTTT. This codes for CASSFASGRIGDTQYF. The chain carries TRBV7-2 and TRBJ2-3; 11 bases match TRBD2. This CDR3 is 16 amino acids long. Looked up from germline, CDR1 is SGHTA and CDR2 is FQGNSA. J gave up 5 bases and V 3 bases, and 7 bases lay outside the gene matches.

This clonotype was counted a few times. This chain uses TRBV5-1 with TRBJ2-2; 7 bases are a match to TRBD1. The germline V gene has CDR1 SGHRS and CDR2 YFSETQ. The CDR3 consists of 15 residues. J gave up 10 bases and V 4 bases, and 13 bases lay outside the gene matches. CDR3 bases: TGCGCCAGCAGCGTTCCGGGACAGTTTCCCCCGGAGCTGTTTTTT. Residues: CASSVPGQFPPELFF.

There are many counts of this clonotype. CDR3 loop: CASSSTSGSPPDTQYF. DNA of the CDR3: TGTGCCAGCAGCTCGACTAGCGGGAGTCCCCCAGATACGCAGTATTTT. The V call is TRBV7-2, the J call TRBJ2-3; the match to TRBD2 covers 12 bases. The length of the CDR3 is 16 residues. Germline-derived CDR1 and CDR2 are SGHTA and FQGNSA. J was trimmed by 4 bases and V by 4 bases; bases with no gene match: 6.

The chain employs TRBV6-5 and TRBJ1-6; no definite D call. Trimming shortened V by 2 bases and J by 2 bases, and 1 base separated the two germline ends. This CDR3 is built from 13 residues. Germline values: CDR1 MNHEY, CDR2 SVGAGI. CDR3 in DNA: TGTGCCAGCAGTTACGCCTATAATTCACCCCTCCACTTT. Translating gives CASSYAYNSPLHF.